This TCR beta chain was recorded in a study of cytomegalovirus exposure and HLA in healthy donors. Overall study: One earlier analysis, a look at some 180 million T cells, found fewer than 140 million unique TCR beta sequences.

As regards this clone: Its antigen is still unknown.

Study-level findings and limits: In a later analysis, most CMV-associated TCR beta chains appeared HLA-restricted.

Trimming took 5 bases from V and 1 from J, leaving 15 bases between them. The CDR3 runs 15 residues. The germline gives CDR1 SGHNT, CDR2 YYREEE (reference sequence). PCR involved 60 Vbeta and 13 Jbeta primers. The repertoire was sequenced with immunoSEQ multiplex PCR; TCRdb's copy has only in-frame clones and lacks some. The sample carries 90,000 to 140,000 clones, about 16% recorded once. The sample comprised PBMCs. The rearrangement links TRBV5-4 to TRBJ1-1, with a possible D match to TRBD1 (5 bases). This receptor was identified in a female donor in good health and CMV-seronegative. The CDR3 is CASRRGGAKNTEAFF. DNA for the CDR3: TGTGCCAGCAGACGGGGAGGGGCTAAGAACACTGAAGCTTTCTTT.